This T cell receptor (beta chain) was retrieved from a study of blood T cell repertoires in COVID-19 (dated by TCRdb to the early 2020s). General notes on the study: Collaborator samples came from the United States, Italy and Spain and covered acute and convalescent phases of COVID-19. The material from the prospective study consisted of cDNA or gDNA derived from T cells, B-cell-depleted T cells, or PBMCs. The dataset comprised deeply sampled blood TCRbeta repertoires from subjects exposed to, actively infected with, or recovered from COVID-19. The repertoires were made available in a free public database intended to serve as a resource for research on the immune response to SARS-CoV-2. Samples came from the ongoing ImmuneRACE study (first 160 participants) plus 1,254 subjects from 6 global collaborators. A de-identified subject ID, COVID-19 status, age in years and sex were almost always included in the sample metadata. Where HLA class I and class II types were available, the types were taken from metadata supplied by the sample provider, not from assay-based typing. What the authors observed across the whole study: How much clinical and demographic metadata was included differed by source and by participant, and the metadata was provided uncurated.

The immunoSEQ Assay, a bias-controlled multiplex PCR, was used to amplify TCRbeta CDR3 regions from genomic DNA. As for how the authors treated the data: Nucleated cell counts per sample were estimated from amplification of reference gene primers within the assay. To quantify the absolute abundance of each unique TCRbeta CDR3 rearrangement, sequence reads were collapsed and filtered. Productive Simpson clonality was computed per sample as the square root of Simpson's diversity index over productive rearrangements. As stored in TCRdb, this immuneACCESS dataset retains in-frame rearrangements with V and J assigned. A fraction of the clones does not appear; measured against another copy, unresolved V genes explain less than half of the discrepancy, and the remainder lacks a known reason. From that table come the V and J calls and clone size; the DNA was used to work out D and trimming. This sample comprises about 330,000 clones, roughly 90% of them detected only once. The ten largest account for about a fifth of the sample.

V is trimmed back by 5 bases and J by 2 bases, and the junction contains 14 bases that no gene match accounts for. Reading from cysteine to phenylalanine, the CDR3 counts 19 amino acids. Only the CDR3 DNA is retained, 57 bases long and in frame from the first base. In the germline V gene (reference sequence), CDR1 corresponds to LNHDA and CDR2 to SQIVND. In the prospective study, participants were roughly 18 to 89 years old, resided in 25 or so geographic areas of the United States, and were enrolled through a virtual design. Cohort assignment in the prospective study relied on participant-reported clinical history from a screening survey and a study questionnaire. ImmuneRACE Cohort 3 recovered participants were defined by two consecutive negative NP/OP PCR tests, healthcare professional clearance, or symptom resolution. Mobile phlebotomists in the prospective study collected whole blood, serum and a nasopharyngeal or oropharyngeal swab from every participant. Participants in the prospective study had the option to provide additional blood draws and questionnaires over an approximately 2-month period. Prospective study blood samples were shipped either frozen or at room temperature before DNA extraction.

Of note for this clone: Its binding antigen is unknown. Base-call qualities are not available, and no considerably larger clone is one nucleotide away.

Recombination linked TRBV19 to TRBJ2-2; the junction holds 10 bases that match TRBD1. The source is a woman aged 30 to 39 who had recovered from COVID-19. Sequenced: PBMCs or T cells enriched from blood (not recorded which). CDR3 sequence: CASSAYDQTGGVNTGELFF. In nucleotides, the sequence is TGTGCCAGTAGTGCCTACGATCAGACAGGGGGCGTTAACACCGGGGAGCTGTTTTTT.